This TCR beta chain is drawn from a study of cytotoxic CD8 clonotypes in ibrutinib-treated CLL. Depth targeted 1 in 200,000 to 1 in 1 million T cells, averaging about 9.2x coverage per clonotype. Only in-frame clones appear in the TCRdb table, and some are missing; sequencing was by immunoSEQ multiplex PCR. The sample yields over 200,000 clones, just under 80% seen once. Turning to this clone: The antigen remains unidentified.

CDR3 length: 12 amino acids. CDR1 is SGHRS, CDR2 YFSETQ, per germline. The V and J ends lost 4 bases and 6 bases respectively, with 8 bases between them. Findings and limits, study-wide: Rare overall, public clonotypes shrank or held steady under therapy.

The chain is built from TRBV5-1 and TRBJ2-1, with a weak D call TRBD2 (5 bases). The input for sequencing was PBMCs, taken after 12 months of ibrutinib treatment. This sequence originates from a human donor with chronic lymphocytic leukemia. DNA of the CDR3: TGCGCCAGCAGCCAAACTAGCAATGAGCAGTTCTTC. It encodes CASSQTSNEQFF.